This T cell receptor beta chain was found in a study of response to subunit inactivated influenza vaccine (dated by TCRdb to between 2018 and 2020). At the level of the whole study: To follow how T cells responded to a trivalent subunit inactivated influenza vaccine, the researchers relied on deep quantitative profiling of the T cell receptor repertoire.

Libraries came from RT-PCR. The reads were generated on an Illumina HiSeq 2500. TCRdb cleaned the public reads at Q25 with fastp, built clones with MiXCR and kept in-frame beta chains. Rows matching on CDR3 protein sequence are summarized as one entry with the most common DNA and genes. Recorded for this sample are roughly 500,000 distinct CDR3 sequences; 16% of them occurred a single time. Jointly, the top ten make up approximately 3% of the sample. The CDR3 runs 14 residues from the cysteine to the phenylalanine. The sequence is cut down to CDR3 DNA, 42 bases in frame from base 1. From a lookup of the germline V gene, CDR1 and CDR2 are MNHEY and SVGEGT. V lost 6 bases and J lost 7 bases, and the count of bases not matched to a germline gene is 7. To note about this clonotype: Its antigen remains unidentified. No qualities accompany the bases; no much larger clone lies one base away.

What the authors observed across the whole study: According to the authors, only a limited number of new T cells may be recruited by each seasonal influenza vaccination.

In this chain, TRBV6-2 or TRBV6-3 is recombined with TRBJ1-4; 8 bases in between match TRBD1. The receptor was isolated from a man aged 50 to 69 who received an inactivated influenza vaccine. Donor details come from another sample of the same person, matched by shared clones. Sequencing was performed on CD4+ T cells sorted from PBMCs, taken around 25 months after vaccination. The sequenced DNA: TGTGCCAGCAGGGACAGGGTTCCCCCTGAAAAACTGTTTTTT. It is translated as CASRDRVPPEKLFF.